These 24 T cell receptor beta chains originate from one sample sequenced in a study of shared clonotypes between healthy human individuals. Produced via immunoSEQ multiplex PCR; TCRdb's table is partial and in-frame only. The sample has 550,000 to 700,000 clones, around 73% seen once. Material for sequencing was memory CD4+ T cells sorted from blood. Subset reported: CD45RA-negative fraction. These receptor sequences come from a woman in her twenties or thirties in good health.

This sequence joins TRBV2 and TRBJ1-1; D perhaps matches TRBD1 (6 bases). The CDR3 totals 15 residues. V shed 7 bases and J shed 0 bases, with 15 bases lying between them. Germline loops: CDR1 SNHLY, CDR2 FYNNEI. In DNA, the CDR3 is TGTGCCAGCATCCAACTGACAGGAGTGAACACTGAAGCTTTCTTT. It codes for CASIQLTGVNTEAFF.

This chain uses TRBV14 with TRBJ1-1; weak D call: TRBD1 (5 bases). Per germline, CDR1 SGHDN and CDR2 FVKESK. This CDR3 comprises 14 residues. V was trimmed by 0 bases and J by 5 bases, leaving 10 bases between them. The CDR3 nucleotides are TGTGCCAGCAGCCAAGACTCGACAGTGACTGAAGCTTTCTTT. Translation: CASSQDSTVTEAFF.

The chain carries TRBV28 and TRBJ1-2, with 8 bases lining up with TRBD1. The junction had 7 bases not matched to a gene; V was cut back by 2 bases and J by 8 bases. The CDR3 is 14 residues long. Germline assignment: CDR1 MDHEN and CDR2 SYDVKM. The chain's CDR3 is CASSLRTGRRGYTF. CDR3 DNA: TGTGCCAGCAGTTTACGGACAGGGCGGAGAGGCTACACCTTC.

The chain links TRBV11-2 to TRBJ2-3; D perhaps matches TRBD2 (5 bases). V was trimmed by 5 bases and J by 3 bases, leaving 12 bases between them. CDR3 length: 14 amino acids. Germline loops: CDR1 SGHAT, CDR2 FQNNGV. The CDR3 region is CASSPQLATDTQYF. The CDR3 coding sequence is TGTGCCAGCAGCCCTCAGCTAGCAACAGATACGCAGTATTTT.

This clone appeared many times. The V call is TRBV19, the J call TRBJ1-5; TRBD1 might be the D (5 bases). The germline gives CDR1 LNHDA, CDR2 SQIVND (reference sequence). Deletions cut 7 bases from V and 5 bases from J, with 18 bases between. This CDR3 spans 15 amino acids. This CDR3 is CASNKDISAHQPQHF. The CDR3 nucleotides read TGTGCCAGTAATAAGGACATTTCGGCCCATCAGCCCCAGCATTTT.

The rearrangement uses TRBV5-1 and TRBJ1-1, with a weak D call TRBD1 (5 bases). V was clipped by 0 bases and J by 4 bases, with 13 bases between them. CDR3 size: 15 residues. CDR1 is SGHRS and CDR2 is YFSETQ in the germline V gene. The DNA of the CDR3 is TGCGCCAGCAGCTTGGGGGCAGGACAAGCCACTGAAGCTTTCTTT. This encodes CASSLGAGQATEAFF.

The genes are TRBV7-9 and TRBJ1-4; 8 bases match TRBD1. V shed 5 bases, J shed 7 bases, and the junction held 6 bases outside the gene matches. The CDR3 spans 14 residues. From germline, CDR1 is SEHNR and CDR2 FQNEAQ (reference sequence). This CDR3 is CASSPQGVTEKLFF. The CDR3 DNA reads as TGTGCCAGCAGCCCACAGGGGGTTACTGAAAAACTGTTTTTT.

Comment on this clone: This sample includes further DNA sequences coding for the same CDR3. V usage is TRBV5-1 and J usage is TRBJ2-1; tentatively, D is TRBD2 (6 bases). CDR3 length: 15 amino acids. The V gene's germline CDR1 is SGHRS and CDR2 YFSETQ. Trimming took 1 base from V and 3 from J, leaving 11 bases between them. This CDR3 reads CASSLTSPGYNEQFF. CDR3 DNA: TGCGCCAGCAGCTTGACTAGCCCGGGCTACAATGAGCAGTTCTTC. Full variable domain (remainder filled in from reference TRBV5-1 and TRBJ2-1): KAGVTQTPRYLIKTRGQQVTLSCSPISGHRSVSWYQQTPGQGLQFLFEYFSETQRNKGNFPGRFSGRQFSNSRSEMNVSTLELGDSALYLCASSLTSPGYNEQFFGPGTRLTVL.

V and J are TRBV4-1 and TRBJ2-7; tentative D call: TRBD1 (5 bases). This CDR3 region has 15 residues. Per the germline V gene, CDR1 is MGHRA and CDR2 is YSYEKL. The V and J ends lost 1 base and 9 bases respectively, with 19 bases between them. In nucleotides, the CDR3 is TGCGCCAGCAGCCAAGTCATCCAGGGTAGGATTTTGCAGTACTTC. Amino acids: CASSQVIQGRILQYF.

The chain uses TRBV10-2 and TRBJ2-7; 11 bases are a match to TRBD2. Germline V lookup: CDR1 WSHSY, CDR2 SAAADI. Trimming took 5 bases from V and 2 from J; bases not matched to a gene: 5. The CDR3 consists of 15 residues. DNA of the CDR3: TGCGCCAGCAGTTTACTGACTAGCGGGACCTACGAGCAGTACTTC. Protein product: CASSLLTSGTYEQYF.

This clone came up many times. This chain joins TRBV4-1 and TRBJ1-1, with D perhaps TRBD1 (6 bases). Trimming removed 1 base at V and 5 bases at J, with 17 bases between. The CDR3 has 16 residues. In germline, CDR1 is MGHRA, CDR2 YSYEKL. CDR3 bases: TGCGCCAGCAGCCAAGTGCGGCCAGGGGAAAGGACTGAAGCTTTCTTT. This sequence encodes CASSQVRPGERTEAFF.

Turning to this clone: The sample holds other DNA sequences that translate to the same CDR3. V and J are TRBV10-3 and TRBJ1-1; a weak D match, TRBD1 (6 bases). The ends were cut back, 4 bases at V and 0 bases at J, with 9 bases in the middle. The germline gives CDR1 ENHRY, CDR2 SYGVKD. CDR3 length: 14 amino acids. DNA of the CDR3: TGTGCCATCAGTGGCACAGGGCTGAACACTGAAGCTTTCTTT. This encodes CAISGTGLNTEAFF.

V is TRBV6-5 and J is TRBJ2-7; D possibly corresponds to TRBD2 (6 bases). The CDR3 sequence is 14 residues long. The V end lost 5 bases, the J end lost 6 bases, and 17 bases lay between the germline ends. Germline V gene lookup returns CDR1 MNHEY and CDR2 SVGAGI. The CDR3 region has the DNA TGTGCCAGCAGTGAAACGGGAGAAATCCGCGAGCAGTACTTC. Translated, it gives CASSETGEIREQYF.

The chain uses TRBV28 and TRBJ1-1; D call uncertain. The CDR3 loop spans 12 amino acids. V dropped 1 base and J dropped 7 bases, with 7 bases sitting between them. The germline gives CDR1 MDHEN, CDR2 SYDVKM. The DNA of the CDR3 is TGTGCCAGCAGTTTATACGGGGTTGAAGCTTTCTTT. Protein: CASSLYGVEAFF.

This clone was counted only a few times. V and J are TRBV4-1 and TRBJ2-7; 9 bases agree with TRBD1. Trimming removed 3 bases from V and 4 bases from J; junction bases left unmatched: 4. Per germline, CDR1 MGHRA and CDR2 YSYEKL. CDR3 length equals 14 residues. The CDR3 reads CASSHPDRGYEQYF. CDR3 nucleotides: TGCGCCAGCAGCCATCCCGACAGGGGGTACGAGCAGTACTTC.

About this clone itself: Being one base from a much bigger clone, this may be a read error. This sample also contains other DNA sequences that code for the same CDR3. V and J are TRBV11-2 and TRBJ2-3; D is unresolved. Germline assignment: CDR1 SGHAT and CDR2 FQNNGV. Trimming left V 5 bases short and J 2 bases short, with 5 bases between. CDR3 length equals 12 residues. The CDR3: CASSRYTDTQYF. CDR3 DNA: TGTGCCAGCAGCCGCTACACAGATACGCAGTATTTT.

This rearrangement joins TRBV19 to TRBJ1-1; 7 positions agree with TRBD1. The length of the CDR3 is 15 residues. CDR1 and CDR2 (germline): LNHDA, SQIVND (reference sequence). With V trimmed by 2 bases and J by 6 bases, 9 bases remained unmatched. This CDR3 reads CASSIRGLPIAEAFF. For the CDR3, the DNA is TGTGCCAGTAGTATAAGGGGGCTTCCCATAGCTGAAGCTTTCTTT.

Of note for this clone: Other DNA sequences within the sample encode an identical CDR3. This chain links TRBV11-2 with TRBJ2-1; D may be TRBD2 (6 bases). The V and J ends lost 3 bases and 4 bases respectively, with 10 bases between them. The CDR3 runs 14 residues. CDR1 is SGHAT, CDR2 FQNNGV, per germline. Here the CDR3 reads CASSLAGRYNEQFF. In DNA, the CDR3 is TGTGCCAGCAGCTTGGCGGGGCGGTACAATGAGCAGTTCTTC. Complete variable domain (other parts from reference TRBV11-2 and TRBJ2-1): EAGVAQSPRYKIIEKRQSVAFWCNPISGHATLYWYQQILGQGPKLLIQFQNNGVVDDSQLPKDRFSAERLKGVDSTLKIQPAKLEDSAVYLCASSLAGRYNEQFFGPGTRLTVL.

This chain links TRBV28 with TRBJ2-7; 7 bases are a match to TRBD1. CDR3 length equals 13 residues. The trim removed 7 bases at V and 4 bases at J, leaving 7 bases unmatched. Germline CDR1 reads MDHEN; CDR2 reads SYDVKM. CDR3 nucleotide sequence: TGTGCCAGCACCTCCGGGACAGCTTACGAGCAGTACTTC. This gives the protein CASTSGTAYEQYF.

This clone was seen a few times. This chain's CDR3 is CASRGYRYGYTF. CDR3 nucleotide sequence: TGTGCCAGCAGGGGGTACAGATATGGCTACACCTTC. The chain carries TRBV27 and TRBJ1-2; D gene uncertain. The germline V gene encodes CDR1 MNHEY and CDR2 SMNVEV (reference sequence). CDR3 size: 12 residues. The V gene lost 6 bases and the J gene lost 5 bases, with 10 bases spanning the gap.

V is TRBV6-1 and J is TRBJ2-3; D possibly uses TRBD1 or TRBD2 (7 bases each). Deletions cut 7 bases from V and 2 bases from J, with 16 bases between. This CDR3 is 15 amino acids long. Germline-derived CDR1 and CDR2 are MNHNS and SASEGT. CDR3 in amino acids: CASTSGDSNTDTQYF. In DNA form, the CDR3 reads TGTGCCAGCACCAGCGGGGACAGCAACACAGATACGCAGTATTTT.

The chain is built from TRBV30 and TRBJ1-3; 7 nucleotides match TRBD1. In germline, CDR1 is GTSNPN, CDR2 SVGIG (reference sequence). After removal of 3 bases from V and 2 bases from J, the junction contained 1 base not matched to a gene. CDR3 length equals 13 residues. The DNA of the CDR3 is TGTGCCTGGAGCAGGGGGACTGGAAACACCATATATTTT. This gives the protein CAWSRGTGNTIYF.

This rearrangement joins TRBV10-3 to TRBJ1-5; 9 nucleotides line up with TRBD1. This CDR3 contains 15 residues. In germline, CDR1 is ENHRY, CDR2 SYGVKD. Trimming at V came to 2 bases and at J to 4 bases, leaving 3 bases not matched to a gene. CDR3 in amino acids: CAISEGQGMNQPQHF. CDR3 DNA: TGTGCCATCAGTGAGGGACAGGGGATGAATCAGCCCCAGCATTTT.

The chain joins TRBV5-1 to TRBJ2-3; 13 bases are shared with TRBD2. V lost 5 bases to trimming and J lost 0 bases; unmatched junction nucleotides: 6. Germline CDR1 is SGHRS and CDR2 is YFSETQ. This CDR3 region has 17 residues. The CDR3 nucleotides are TGCGCCAGCAGGGTAGGGACTAGCGGGGACAGCACAGATACGCAGTATTTT. Protein: CASRVGTSGDSTDTQYF.